This T cell receptor beta chain came from a study of blood T cell repertoires in COVID-19. About the study: COVID-19 samples from acute and convalescent phases originated in the United States, Italy and Spain. Sources were T cells, B-cell-depleted T cells, or PBMCs; the material itself was cDNA or gDNA.

Trimming cost V 0 bases and J 1 base; bases outside gene matches: 3. CDR1 KGHSH and CDR2 LQKENI come from the germline V gene. CDR3 size: 16 residues. Original handling: Researchers report that nucleated cell counts were estimated from reference gene primer amplification. Sequenced by immunoSEQ multiplex PCR; TCRdb stores in-frame clones only, minus some. D and trimming come from the DNA, and the V and J calls and clone size come from that table. The table records fewer than 130,000 clones, approximately 92% of them present only once. This clonotype was obtained from a woman aged 80 or older with acute or convalescent COVID-19. V gene TRBV18 combines with J gene TRBJ2-7, with TRBD2 matching over 10 bases. Sequenced: peripheral blood. In DNA, the CDR3 is TGTGCCAGCTCACCACCGGCTAGCGGGGGTTCCTACGAGCAGTACTTC. Protein product: CASSPPASGGSYEQYF.